One sample yielded the 32 T cell receptor beta chains listed below, sequenced in a study of shared clonotypes between healthy human individuals. Produced via immunoSEQ multiplex PCR; TCRdb's table is partial and in-frame only. The sample has some 580,000 clones, almost 97% seen once. Material for sequencing was naive CD4+ T cells sorted from blood. Indicated subset: CD45RA+ positively selected. All receptors derive from a woman aged 30 to 39 in good health.

The rearrangement joins TRBV28 to TRBJ2-7, with 10 bases fitting TRBD2. CDR3 length equals 14 residues. Germline CDR1 reads MDHEN; CDR2 reads SYDVKM. Losses at the gene ends were 10 bases for V and 0 bases for J; bases not matched to a gene: 6. CDR3 residues: CAIKRTSGSYEQYF. CDR3 nucleotide sequence: TGTGCCATCAAACGGACTAGCGGCTCCTACGAGCAGTACTTC.

This clone is a singleton in its sample. This sequence joins TRBV4-2 and TRBJ2-3; TRBD2 agrees at 15 bases. V was clipped by 3 bases and J by 5 bases; unmatched bases: 0. Germline CDR1 and CDR2: LGHNA and YNFKEQ. The CDR3 covers 15 residues. This CDR3 is CASSQGLAGGDTQYF. CDR3 nucleotide sequence: TGTGCCAGCAGCCAGGGACTAGCGGGGGGAGATACGCAGTATTTT.

The chain recombines TRBV6-5 with TRBJ1-1; D is undetermined. CDR3 length: 13 amino acids. V was shortened by 7 bases and J by 2 bases, with 11 bases between the two germline ends. Germline CDR1 MNHEY, CDR2 SVGAGI. The CDR3 sequence is CASTIGSNTEAFF. The CDR3 nucleotides are TGTGCCAGCACCATAGGTAGTAACACTGAAGCTTTCTTT.

The rearrangement joins TRBV5-1 to TRBJ2-1; D remains ambiguous. The CDR3 runs to 12 residues. Germline CDR1 SGHRS, CDR2 YFSETQ. V shed 0 bases and J shed 7 bases, with 5 bases lying between them. The CDR3 loop reads CASSLAPNEQFF. The DNA for the CDR3 is TGCGCCAGCAGCTTGGCCCCGAATGAGCAGTTCTTC.

The CDR3: CASSPGYVFSGANVLTF. CDR3 nucleotide sequence: TGTGCCAGTAGTCCGGGGTACGTCTTCTCTGGGGCCAACGTCCTGACTTTC. The J gene is TRBJ2-6, the V gene TRBV19; possible D gene TRBD2, 5 bases. Per germline, CDR1 LNHDA and CDR2 SQIVND (reference sequence). Trimming cost V 5 bases and J 0 bases, with 14 bases left between them. The CDR3 length is 17 residues. The full variable domain, its missing parts supplied by reference TRBV19 and TRBJ2-6, is DGGITQSPKYLFRKEGQNVTLSCEQNLNHDAMYWYRQDPGQGLRLIYYSQIVNDFQKGDIAEGYSVSREKKESFPLTVTSAQKNPTAFYLCASSPGYVFSGANVLTFGAGSRLTVL.

This clone has just a few counts. The chain uses TRBV29-1 and TRBJ1-1; unclear D gene. The CDR3 runs 12 residues. Trimming left V 2 bases short and J 4 bases short, with 8 bases between. The V gene's germline CDR1 is SQVTM and CDR2 ANQGSEA. The CDR3 sequence: CSVELGSTEAFF. The CDR3 DNA reads as TGCAGCGTTGAATTAGGTTCCACTGAAGCTTTCTTT.

The V gene is TRBV6-6, the J gene TRBJ2-7; D ambiguous. CDR1 and CDR2 from the germline V gene are MNHNY and SVGAGI (reference sequence). The CDR3 consists of 14 residues. V gave up 0 bases and J gave up 5 bases, with 11 bases separating them. The CDR3 DNA is TGTGCCAGCAGTTACTCCCCCGCTAGAAACGAGCAGTACTTC. Protein product: CASSYSPARNEQYF.

The chain uses TRBV7-9 and TRBJ1-2; D remains unclear. The CDR3 loop spans 13 amino acids. Between the trimmed V and J ends, which lost 10 bases and 3 bases, there was a span of 15 bases. Germline CDR1 and CDR2: SEHNR and FQNEAQ (reference sequence). This CDR3 is CAITTTLHYGYTF. CDR3 sequence (DNA): TGTGCCATCACGACAACTCTTCACTATGGCTACACCTTC.

The chain has TRBV19 and TRBJ2-4; D may be TRBD1 (6 bases). CDR1 is LNHDA and CDR2 is SQIVND in the germline V gene (reference sequence). The CDR3 consists of 18 residues. The V end was cut by 0 bases, the J end by 1 base, with 16 bases between. Here the CDR3 DNA reads TGTGCCAGTAGTATAGATTCGGGACACACAAGGGCCAAAAACATTCAGTACTTC. This translates into CASSIDSGHTRAKNIQYF.

V gene TRBV6-1 combines with J gene TRBJ2-1, with a weak D call TRBD2 (5 bases). V shed 3 bases and J shed 4 bases, with 10 bases lying between them. CDR1 is MNHNS and CDR2 is SASEGT in the germline V gene. The CDR3 extends over 14 amino acids. CDR3 loop: CASSDGREYNEQFF. DNA of the CDR3: TGTGCCAGCAGTGACGGTCGGGAATACAATGAGCAGTTCTTC.

The V gene is TRBV4-2, the J gene TRBJ2-3; 16 bases agree with TRBD2. The germline V gene has CDR1 LGHNA and CDR2 YNFKEQ. This CDR3 has 17 amino acids. With 3 bases clipped from V and 4 bases from J, the junction kept 4 bases outside the gene matches. The CDR3 DNA reads TGTGCCAGCAGCCAGGGACTAGCGGGAGGGAATTCAGATACGCAGTATTTT. Translated: CASSQGLAGGNSDTQYF.

Concerning this clone: The same CDR3 can be traced to other DNA sequences in this sample. The J gene is TRBJ1-1, the V gene TRBV5-1; D ambiguous. Trimming left V 0 bases short and J 1 base short, with 4 bases between. There are 13 residues in the CDR3. Looked up from germline, CDR1 is SGHRS and CDR2 is YFSETQ. For the CDR3, the DNA is TGCGCCAGCAGCTTGGCGGAGAACACTGAAGCTTTCTTT. Its translation is CASSLAENTEAFF.

The rearrangement links TRBV7-9 to TRBJ2-1; D uncertain. The CDR3 is made up of 9 amino acids. The V gene's germline CDR1 is SEHNR and CDR2 FQNEAQ (reference sequence). The V end was cut by 11 bases, the J end by 6 bases, with 5 bases between. The CDR3 sequence is CACGNEQFF. CDR3 nucleotides: TGTGCCTGTGGCAATGAGCAGTTCTTC.

On this clone itself: The sample has other DNA sequences that encode this CDR3 too. This rearrangement joins TRBV27 to TRBJ1-2, with D possibly matching TRBD1 (5 bases). The CDR3 loop spans 13 amino acids. V lost 6 bases to trimming and J lost 2 bases, with 10 bases between them. Germline CDR1 MNHEY, CDR2 SMNVEV (reference sequence). The CDR3 here is CASRRDGNYGYTF. For the CDR3, the DNA is TGTGCCAGCAGGAGGGACGGAAACTATGGCTACACCTTC.

The chain couples TRBV15 to TRBJ2-3; 7 nucleotides match TRBD2. The V segment lost 1 base and the J segment 4 bases; nucleotides outside the gene matches: 17. This CDR3 is 19 amino acids long. Germline CDR1 and CDR2: LNHNV and YYDKDF (reference sequence). The CDR3 sequence: CATSRGGTGGVFGADTQYF. For the CDR3, the DNA is TGTGCCACCAGCAGAGGGGGGACGGGAGGAGTCTTTGGCGCAGATACGCAGTATTTT.

CDR3 bases: TGCGCCAGCAGCCAGGGTCCCGGGACAGGGGGAGAGACCCAGTACTTC. Its protein is CASSQGPGTGGETQYF. The V gene is TRBV4-1, the J gene TRBJ2-5; 11 nucleotides match TRBD1. The J segment lost 4 bases and the V segment lost 3 bases, leaving 7 bases of the junction unmatched. Germline-derived CDR1 and CDR2 are MGHRA and YSYEKL. The CDR3 is 16 amino acids.

In its sample, this clone was seen once. The rearrangement uses TRBV28 and TRBJ2-3; 7 bases are shared with TRBD2. This CDR3 spans 15 amino acids. Germline CDR1 reads MDHEN; CDR2 reads SYDVKM. V lost 6 bases to trimming and J lost 2 bases; unmatched junction nucleotides: 8. This CDR3 reads CASRLAGFITDTQYF. DNA of the CDR3: TGTGCCAGCAGATTAGCGGGCTTCATCACAGATACGCAGTATTTT.

This chain uses TRBV28 with TRBJ2-7, with D possibly TRBD1 on 8 matching bases. Germline V lookup: CDR1 MDHEN, CDR2 SYDVKM. The CDR3 consists of 13 residues. V was trimmed by 6 bases and J by 7 bases, leaving 16 bases between them. Here the CDR3 reads CASSTTGGGEQYF. CDR3 DNA: TGTGCCAGCAGCACCACAGGGGGAGGGGAGCAGTACTTC.

The chain joins TRBV28 to TRBJ1-1, with D hard to call. The CDR3 length is 12 residues. V shed 2 bases and J shed 8 bases, with 9 bases lying between them. Germline V lookup: CDR1 MDHEN, CDR2 SYDVKM. In nucleotides, the CDR3 is TGTGCCAGCAGTTTAAAGGGTTACGAAGCTTTCTTT. It translates to CASSLKGYEAFF.

The chain has TRBV5-1 and TRBJ2-7; TRBD1 matches at 9 bases. The J segment lost 5 bases and the V segment lost 0 bases, leaving 9 bases of the junction unmatched. Germline loops: CDR1 SGHRS, CDR2 YFSETQ. CDR3 length equals 16 residues. The CDR3, as DNA: TGCGCCAGCAGCTTGGCCCTCCCGGGACAGGGCCACGAGCAGTACTTC. Protein: CASSLALPGQGHEQYF.

The chain combines TRBV5-5 with TRBJ2-2; D possibly corresponds to TRBD1 (6 bases). The CDR3 runs to 15 residues. The germline gives CDR1 SGHKS, CDR2 YYEKEE (reference sequence). Trimming left V 7 bases short and J 4 bases short, with 17 bases between. CDR3 loop: CASGPGHLFTGELFF. The CDR3 DNA reads TGTGCCAGCGGGCCGGGACACCTATTCACCGGGGAGCTGTTTTTT.

The V gene is TRBV28, the J gene TRBJ2-5, with D possibly matching TRBD1 (5 bases). The CDR3 spans 16 residues. Germline lookup yields CDR1 MDHEN and CDR2 SYDVKM. The V end lost 8 bases, the J end lost 7 bases, and 26 bases lay between the germline ends. The CDR3 loop is CASSYGLAWGRGTQYF. The CDR3 nucleotides are TGTGCCAGCTCTTACGGTCTGGCTTGGGGCCGTGGGACCCAGTACTTC.

V is TRBV11-1 and J is TRBJ1-4; the D is unclear. The CDR3 loop spans 16 amino acids. Deletions cut 1 base from V and 0 bases from J, with 9 bases between. Germline CDR1 is SGHAT and CDR2 is FQDESV (reference sequence). The CDR3 region is CASSLGWDATNEKLFF. CDR3 DNA sequence: TGTGCCAGCAGCTTAGGATGGGATGCAACTAATGAAAAACTGTTTTTT.

This chain uses TRBV7-9 with TRBJ1-1, with D unclear. This CDR3 has 13 amino acids. The V gene lost 4 bases and the J gene lost 1 base, with 7 bases spanning the gap. Per the germline V gene, CDR1 is SEHNR and CDR2 is FQNEAQ (reference sequence). The CDR3 DNA reads TGTGCCAGCAGCTCTCAGGCGAACACTGAAGCTTTCTTT. This sequence encodes CASSSQANTEAFF.

The genes are TRBV28 and TRBJ2-1; D is ambiguous. Per the germline V gene, CDR1 is MDHEN and CDR2 is SYDVKM. The CDR3 sequence is 17 residues long. V was shortened by 8 bases and J by 0 bases, with 20 bases between the two germline ends. CDR3 nucleotides: TGTGCCAGCGTTCCTAGAAAGGGCGTACCCTCCTACAATGAGCAGTTCTTC. Residues: CASVPRKGVPSYNEQFF.

V is TRBV2 and J is TRBJ2-1; D uncertain. V lost 5 bases and J 4 bases, leaving 6 bases between the germline ends. The CDR3 totals 12 residues. Per germline, CDR1 SNHLY and CDR2 FYNNEI. The CDR3 DNA follows: TGTGCCAGCAGTAACCTATACAATGAGCAGTTCTTC. Translated, it gives CASSNLYNEQFF.

The J gene is TRBJ2-3, the V gene TRBV5-1; D possibly corresponds to TRBD2 (6 bases). The V and J ends lost 3 bases and 7 bases respectively, with 18 bases between them. Germline assignment: CDR1 SGHRS and CDR2 YFSETQ. This CDR3 contains 15 residues. The CDR3 loop is CASSSLREKINTQYF. In DNA, the CDR3 is TGCGCCAGCAGCTCCCTTCGGGAGAAAATTAATACGCAGTATTTT.

The CDR3 DNA sequence: TGTGCCAGCAGCAAGGAGGGCTGGGATACGCAGTATTTT. Its protein product is CASSKEGWDTQYF. The gene calls are TRBV7-6 and TRBJ2-3, with D perhaps matching TRBD2 (6 bases). Trimming removed 5 bases from V and 6 bases from J, with 12 bases in between. This CDR3 region has 13 residues. Germline assignment: CDR1 SGHVS and CDR2 FNYEAQ.

The chain employs TRBV5-1 and TRBJ1-2; D remains unclear. Trimming cost V 4 bases and J 4 bases, with 14 bases left between them. The germline V gene encodes CDR1 SGHRS and CDR2 YFSETQ. This CDR3 is 14 amino acids long. The CDR3 region is CASSPQAPSYGYTF. The CDR3, as DNA: TGCGCCAGCAGCCCCCAGGCCCCAAGCTATGGCTACACCTTC.

This sequence joins TRBV18 and TRBJ2-7; D might be TRBD1 (5 bases). V gave up 6 bases and J gave up 7 bases, with 16 bases separating them. Germline V gives CDR1 KGHSH, CDR2 LQKENI. This CDR3 region has 13 residues. The CDR3 reads CASSETRVPEQYF. DNA of the CDR3: TGTGCCAGCTCTGAGACCAGGGTTCCGGAGCAGTACTTC.

The chain links TRBV21-1 to TRBJ1-5; the table's D call TRBD1 went unverified against the DNA. TRBV21-1 is a recognized pseudogene. The CDR3 consists of 17 residues. This CDR3 reads CASTRTQLQGRGQPQHF. CDR3 coding DNA: TGTGCCAGCACGAGAACCCAATTACAGGGGCGAGGGCAGCCCCAGCATTTT.

The chain is built from TRBV28 and TRBJ1-3; maybe TRBD1 (6 bases). V dropped 5 bases and J dropped 2 bases, with 31 bases sitting between them. Germline V lookup: CDR1 MDHEN, CDR2 SYDVKM. The CDR3 covers 21 residues. The chain's CDR3 is CASSIRLPIAGVRTPGNTIYF. The CDR3 nucleotides read TGTGCCAGCAGTATTCGATTACCGATTGCAGGGGTCCGGACCCCTGGAAACACCATATATTTT.